These 21 T cell receptor beta chains share one sample of origin, sequenced in a study of control samples from healthy donors and cancer patients. Some clones are missing from TCRdb's copy, which holds only in-frame ones; the method was immunoSEQ multiplex PCR. The sample yields around 200,000 clones, around 93% seen once. Sequencing input: blood. These receptors were taken from a man between 18 and 29 years old in good health.

V gene TRBV19 combines with J gene TRBJ2-1, with no clear D. The germline V and J ends were trimmed by 2 bases and 0 bases, with 8 bases remaining between them. The CDR3 is 15 residues long. The germline V gene has CDR1 LNHDA and CDR2 SQIVND (reference sequence). CDR3 nucleotide sequence: TGTGCCAGTAGTATAACGGGCAGCTCCTACAATGAGCAGTTCTTC. Translation: CASSITGSSYNEQFF.

This clone appeared once. The chain has TRBV27 and TRBJ2-3; D call uncertain. The CDR3 extends over 14 amino acids. The V and J ends lost 0 bases and 2 bases respectively, with 6 bases between them. Germline lookup yields CDR1 MNHEY and CDR2 SMNVEV (reference sequence). CDR3 region: CASSLSQLTDTQYF. The CDR3 bases are TGTGCCAGCAGTTTATCTCAGCTCACAGATACGCAGTATTTT.

CDR3 region: CASSLRTGTNEKLFF. In DNA form, the CDR3 reads TGCGCCAGCAGCTTGAGGACAGGAACTAATGAAAAACTGTTTTTT. The rearrangement links TRBV5-1 to TRBJ1-4, with 7 nucleotides matching TRBD1. Trimming removed 1 base from V and 1 base from J; junction bases left unmatched: 1. CDR3 length equals 15 residues. Germline CDR1 SGHRS, CDR2 YFSETQ. Filled out from reference TRBV5-1 and TRBJ1-4, the complete variable domain reads KAGVTQTPRYLIKTRGQQVTLSCSPISGHRSVSWYQQTPGQGLQFLFEYFSETQRNKGNFPGRFSGRQFSNSRSEMNVSTLELGDSALYLCASSLRTGTNEKLFFGSGTQLSVL.

This clone was detected only once. The chain has TRBV20-1 and TRBJ1-5; D gene uncertain. CDR3 length equals 13 residues. The germline V gene encodes CDR1 DFQATT and CDR2 SNEGSKA (reference sequence). The V end was cut by 3 bases, the J end by 8 bases, with 14 bases between. CDR3 coding DNA: TGCAGTGCTAGTAAGCAGGAATGGGAGCCCCAGCATTTT. Protein: CSASKQEWEPQHF.

The chain combines TRBV5-1 with TRBJ2-3; no firm D call. The CDR3 has 15 residues. V lost 0 bases and J 3 bases, leaving 11 bases between the germline ends. Germline CDR1 reads SGHRS; CDR2 reads YFSETQ. This chain's CDR3 is CASSLGAKLTDTQYF. CDR3 DNA: TGCGCCAGCAGCTTGGGGGCAAAACTTACAGATACGCAGTATTTT.

The V call is TRBV30, the J call TRBJ2-6, with TRBD1 matching over 8 bases. The CDR3 is 14 residues long. The germline V gene encodes CDR1 GTSNPN and CDR2 SVGIG (reference sequence). The J segment lost 4 bases and the V segment lost 7 bases, leaving 6 bases of the junction unmatched. CDR3 sequence: CASDRAPGANVLTF. CDR3 sequence (DNA): TGTGCCTCGGACAGGGCGCCCGGGGCCAACGTCCTGACTTTC.

Concerning this clone itself: The same CDR3 is also encoded by other DNA sequences in this sample. The CDR3 DNA sequence: TGTGCCAGCAGTTCTACAGGGGGCAATGAGCAGTTCTTC. Translating it yields CASSSTGGNEQFF. The rearrangement joins TRBV7-3 to TRBJ2-1; 8 nucleotides agree with TRBD1. Trimming at V came to 6 bases and at J to 6 bases, leaving 4 bases not matched to a gene. The germline CDR1 and CDR2 sequences are SGHTA and FQGTGA. This CDR3 spans 13 amino acids. Drawing the rest from reference TRBV7-3 and TRBJ2-1, the complete variable domain is GAGVSQTPSNKVTEKGKYVELRCDPISGHTALYWYRQSLGQGPEFLIYFQGTGAADDSGLPNDRFFAVRPEGSVSTLKIQRTERGDSAVYLCASSSTGGNEQFFGPGTRLTVL.

This rearrangement joins TRBV6-5 to TRBJ1-1; 9 bases line up with TRBD1. CDR3 length: 13 residues. The trim removed 10 bases at V and 5 bases at J, leaving 8 bases unmatched. CDR1 and CDR2 (germline): MNHEY, SVGAGI. The CDR3 nucleotides are TGTGCCACTTACAGGGGGCGAAGGACTGAAGCTTTCTTT. Amino acids: CATYRGRRTEAFF.

The chain uses TRBV5-1 and TRBJ1-4; D is perhaps TRBD1 (6 bases). V shed 1 base and J shed 8 bases, with 12 bases lying between them. Germline V CDR1 and CDR2: SGHRS, YFSETQ. This CDR3 contains 14 residues. For the CDR3, the DNA is TGCGCCAGCAGCTTGAATGCAGGGGAGGAAAAACTGTTTTTT. Translating it yields CASSLNAGEEKLFF.

V gene TRBV11-2 combines with J gene TRBJ2-1; D possibly corresponds to TRBD1 (6 bases). Germline V gene sequence: CDR1 SGHAT, CDR2 FQNNGV. V gave up 7 bases and J gave up 10 bases, with 26 bases separating them. The CDR3 runs to 16 residues. The CDR3 is CASTQGSWGPQGEQFF. The CDR3 bases are TGTGCCAGCACCCAGGGGTCATGGGGACCCCAAGGGGAGCAGTTCTTC.

The chain uses TRBV25-1 and TRBJ1-2; D unresolved. V was clipped by 5 bases and J by 1 base, with 5 bases between them. Germline V gene sequence: CDR1 MGHDK, CDR2 SYGVNS. The CDR3 covers 12 residues. In DNA form, the CDR3 reads TGTGCCAGCAGTCCCAATAACTATGGCTACACCTTC. This gives the protein CASSPNNYGYTF.

This rearrangement joins TRBV9 to TRBJ2-2; possibly TRBD2 for D (5 bases). Germline lookup yields CDR1 SGDLS and CDR2 YYNGEE. V lost 0 bases and J 7 bases, leaving 10 bases between the germline ends. The CDR3 is made up of 14 amino acids. In DNA, the CDR3 is TGTGCCAGCAGCGTAGAGCTAGCTAGCGGGGAGCTGTTTTTT. Protein: CASSVELASGELFF.

The chain uses TRBV11-2 and TRBJ1-1; D ambiguous. With 1 base removed from V and 0 bases from J, the gap between germline ends came to 9 bases. The CDR3 is 15 residues long. Germline V gene sequence: CDR1 SGHAT, CDR2 FQNNGV. Written as DNA, the CDR3 is TGTGCCAGCAGCTTAGTACCGGTCATGAACACTGAAGCTTTCTTT. Protein: CASSLVPVMNTEAFF.

The chain is built from TRBV5-1 and TRBJ2-5; 12 bases are a match to TRBD2. The length of the CDR3 is 16 residues. V lost 5 bases, J lost 3 bases, and 8 bases stayed unmatched. Germline assignment: CDR1 SGHRS and CDR2 YFSETQ. CDR3 in amino acids: CASRTVLAGGKETQYF. As DNA, the CDR3 is TGCGCCAGCAGGACCGTCCTAGCGGGGGGGAAAGAGACCCAGTACTTC.

The chain joins TRBV5-1 to TRBJ1-4; a possible D gene is TRBD1 (5 bases). V lost 2 bases and J lost 10, with 12 bases in between. The CDR3 is 13 residues long. CDR1 is SGHRS and CDR2 is YFSETQ in the germline V gene. This chain's CDR3 is CASSFGGAAKLFF. DNA for the CDR3: TGCGCCAGCAGCTTTGGCGGGGCAGCAAAACTGTTTTTT.

The CDR3 DNA reads as TGTGCCACCACACAGGGGGCTGGAAACACCATATATTTT. Its translation is CATTQGAGNTIYF. This chain connects TRBV24-1 to TRBJ1-3; TRBD1 agrees at 8 bases. The CDR3 totals 13 residues. CDR1 and CDR2 (germline): KGHDR, SFDVKD. The V and J ends lost 8 bases and 2 bases, in that order; junction bases with no gene match: 1.

The chain combines TRBV24-1 with TRBJ2-7; D might be TRBD1 (5 bases). The CDR3 length is 12 residues. Germline V gene sequence: CDR1 KGHDR, CDR2 SFDVKD. V was trimmed by 9 bases and J by 4 bases, leaving 12 bases between them. In DNA, the CDR3 is TGTGCCACCCAGACAGAAATATACGAGCAGTACTTC. Translating it yields CATQTEIYEQYF.

This sequence joins TRBV6-5 and TRBJ1-5; D call uncertain. Trimming pared 2 bases from V and 5 bases from J, leaving 7 bases between. CDR3 length equals 13 residues. The germline gives CDR1 MNHEY, CDR2 SVGAGI. CDR3 DNA: TGTGCCAGCAGTTACGCTCTGGATCAGCCCCAGCATTTT. Protein product: CASSYALDQPQHF.

The rearrangement uses TRBV6-5 and TRBJ2-2; no clear D gene. The V gene lost 6 bases and the J gene lost 9 bases, with 11 bases spanning the gap. The CDR3 spans 12 residues. Per germline, CDR1 MNHEY and CDR2 SVGAGI. The CDR3 DNA sequence: TGTGCCAGCAGCTTATTCGCTCGGGAGCTGTTTTTT. Translation: CASSLFARELFF.

This chain uses TRBV28 with TRBJ2-1, with 8 bases fitting TRBD2. This CDR3 contains 18 residues. CDR1 is MDHEN, CDR2 SYDVKM, per germline. J was trimmed by 6 bases and V by 5 bases; bases with no gene match: 18. The CDR3 nucleotides are TGTGCCAGCAGTATTGGGGCATCACCGGGACTAGTGGTCAATGAGCAGTTCTTC. Protein: CASSIGASPGLVVNEQFF.

The chain recombines TRBV15 with TRBJ2-4; TRBD1 is a possible D gene (6 bases). This CDR3 region has 17 residues. Trimming took 0 bases from V and 2 from J, leaving 14 bases between them. Germline assignment: CDR1 LNHNV and CDR2 YYDKDF (reference sequence). The CDR3 nucleotides are TGTGCCACCAGCAGAGATACCAGGGGTGCGACCAAAAACATTCAGTACTTC. As protein: CATSRDTRGATKNIQYF.